This note documents a single T cell receptor beta chain sequence. Its cognate antigen is unknown. This sample was taken from a study of CD8 T cells in Susac syndrome. The CDR3 consists of 16 residues. V shed 4 bases and J shed 8 bases, with 21 bases lying between them. Germline CDR1 and CDR2: SGHRS and YFSETQ. General study results and limits: The study's TCR sequencing and HLA analysis covered a relatively small number of individuals, and the study acknowledged this.

Healthy donors acted as controls, with matching for age and sex. Negative isolation was used for CD8+ and CD4+ T cells and FACS enrichment for TEMRA cells. With random hexamers, reverse transcription was performed on about 0.45 to 1 ug of RNA. TCRdb re-derived calls from the immunoSEQ multiplex PCR reads in MiXCR, one entry per CDR3 protein. The table records 150,000 to 200,000 distinct CDR3 sequences, just over 90% of them present only once. The chain uses TRBV5-1 and TRBJ1-4; the D gene is possibly TRBD1 (6 bases). This clonotype originated in a human donor in good health. Sequenced: CD4+ T cells from PBMCs. The CDR3 loop reads CASSISRGTIGEKLFF. Written as DNA, the CDR3 is TGCGCCAGCAGCATTTCAAGGGGGACGATTGGCGAAAAACTGTTTTTT.